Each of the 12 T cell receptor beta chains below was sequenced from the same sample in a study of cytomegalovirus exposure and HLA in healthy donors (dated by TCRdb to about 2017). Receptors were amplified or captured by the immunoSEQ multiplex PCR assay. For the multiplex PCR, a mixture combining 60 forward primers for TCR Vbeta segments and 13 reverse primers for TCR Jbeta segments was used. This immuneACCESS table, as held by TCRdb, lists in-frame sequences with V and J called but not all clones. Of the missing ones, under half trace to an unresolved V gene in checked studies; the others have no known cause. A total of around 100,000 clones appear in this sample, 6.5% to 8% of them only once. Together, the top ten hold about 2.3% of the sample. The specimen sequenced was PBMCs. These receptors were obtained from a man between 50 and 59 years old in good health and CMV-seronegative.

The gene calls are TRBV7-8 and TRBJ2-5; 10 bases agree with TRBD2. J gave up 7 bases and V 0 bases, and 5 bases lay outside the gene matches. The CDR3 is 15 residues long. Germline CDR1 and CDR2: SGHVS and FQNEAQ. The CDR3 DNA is TGTGCCAGCAGCTTAGCTATAGCGGGGGGAGGGACCCAGTACTTC. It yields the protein CASSLAIAGGGTQYF.

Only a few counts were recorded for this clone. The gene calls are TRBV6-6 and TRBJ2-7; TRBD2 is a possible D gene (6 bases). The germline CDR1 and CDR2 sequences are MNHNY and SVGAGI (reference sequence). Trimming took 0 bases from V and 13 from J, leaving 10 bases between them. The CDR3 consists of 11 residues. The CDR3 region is CASSYSGGSYF. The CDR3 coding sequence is TGTGCCAGCAGTTACTCCGGGGGTTCTTACTTC.

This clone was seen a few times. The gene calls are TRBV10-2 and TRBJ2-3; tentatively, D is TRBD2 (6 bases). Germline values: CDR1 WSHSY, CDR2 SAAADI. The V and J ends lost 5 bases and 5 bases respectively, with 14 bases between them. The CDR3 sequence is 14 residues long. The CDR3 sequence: CASSSGGPLDTQYF. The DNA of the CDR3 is TGCGCCAGCAGTTCCGGGGGACCCTTAGATACGCAGTATTTT.

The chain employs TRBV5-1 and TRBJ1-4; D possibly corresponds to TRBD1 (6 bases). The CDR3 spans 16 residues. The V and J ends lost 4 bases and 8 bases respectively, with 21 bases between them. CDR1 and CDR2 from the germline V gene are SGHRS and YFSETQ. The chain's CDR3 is CASSPIRGGAQEKLFF. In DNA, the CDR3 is TGCGCCAGCAGCCCTATTCGAGGGGGGGCGCAGGAAAAACTGTTTTTT.

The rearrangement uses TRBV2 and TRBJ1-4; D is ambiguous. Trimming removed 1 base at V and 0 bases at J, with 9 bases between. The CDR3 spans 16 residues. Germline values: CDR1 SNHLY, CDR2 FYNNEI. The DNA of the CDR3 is TGTGCCAGCAGTGAAGGCAGGTTTGCAACTAATGAAAAACTGTTTTTT. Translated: CASSEGRFATNEKLFF.

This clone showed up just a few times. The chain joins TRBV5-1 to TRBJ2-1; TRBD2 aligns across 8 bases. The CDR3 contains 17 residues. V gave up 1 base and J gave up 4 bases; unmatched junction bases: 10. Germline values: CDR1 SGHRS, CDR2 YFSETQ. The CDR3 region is CASSLTPPGTSYNEQFF. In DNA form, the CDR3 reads TGCGCCAGCAGCTTGACACCACCCGGGACTAGTTACAATGAGCAGTTCTTC.

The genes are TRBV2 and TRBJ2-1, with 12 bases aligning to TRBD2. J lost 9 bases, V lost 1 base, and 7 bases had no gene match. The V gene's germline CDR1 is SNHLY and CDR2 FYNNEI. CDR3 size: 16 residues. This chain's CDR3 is CASSEDLAGGPGEQFF. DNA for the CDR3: TGTGCCAGCAGTGAAGACCTAGCGGGGGGGCCTGGTGAGCAGTTCTTC.

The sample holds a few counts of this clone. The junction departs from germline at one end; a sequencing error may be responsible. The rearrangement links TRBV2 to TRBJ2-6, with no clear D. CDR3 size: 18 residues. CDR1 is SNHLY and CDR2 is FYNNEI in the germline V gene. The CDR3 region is CASNELLQQTSGANVLTF. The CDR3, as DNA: TGTGCCAGCAATGAACTTCTTCAACAGACCTCTGGGGCCAACGTCCTGACTTTC.

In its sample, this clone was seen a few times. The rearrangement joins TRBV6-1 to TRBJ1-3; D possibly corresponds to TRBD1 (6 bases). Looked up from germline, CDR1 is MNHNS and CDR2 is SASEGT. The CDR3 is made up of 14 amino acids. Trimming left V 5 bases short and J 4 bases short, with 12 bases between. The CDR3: CASSKQGAGNTIYF. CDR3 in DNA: TGTGCCAGCAGTAAACAGGGTGCGGGAAACACCATATATTTT.

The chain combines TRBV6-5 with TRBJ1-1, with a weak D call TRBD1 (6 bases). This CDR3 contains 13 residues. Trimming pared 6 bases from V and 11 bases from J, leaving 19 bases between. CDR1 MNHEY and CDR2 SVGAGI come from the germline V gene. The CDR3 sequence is CASRDPWTDVAFF. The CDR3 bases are TGTGCCAGCAGGGACCCATGGACAGATGTGGCTTTCTTT.

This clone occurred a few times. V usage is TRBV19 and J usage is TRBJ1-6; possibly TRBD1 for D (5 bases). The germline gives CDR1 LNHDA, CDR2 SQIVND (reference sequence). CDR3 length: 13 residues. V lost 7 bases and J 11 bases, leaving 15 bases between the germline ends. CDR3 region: CASNNNRQAPLHF. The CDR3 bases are TGTGCCAGTAACAATAACAGGCAGGCACCCCTCCACTTT.

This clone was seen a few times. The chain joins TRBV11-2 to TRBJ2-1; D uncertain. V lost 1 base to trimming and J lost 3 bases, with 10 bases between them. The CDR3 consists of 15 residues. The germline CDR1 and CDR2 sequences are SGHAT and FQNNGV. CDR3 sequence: CASSLANIIYNEQFF. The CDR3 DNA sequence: TGTGCCAGCAGCTTAGCAAACATTATCTACAATGAGCAGTTCTTC.